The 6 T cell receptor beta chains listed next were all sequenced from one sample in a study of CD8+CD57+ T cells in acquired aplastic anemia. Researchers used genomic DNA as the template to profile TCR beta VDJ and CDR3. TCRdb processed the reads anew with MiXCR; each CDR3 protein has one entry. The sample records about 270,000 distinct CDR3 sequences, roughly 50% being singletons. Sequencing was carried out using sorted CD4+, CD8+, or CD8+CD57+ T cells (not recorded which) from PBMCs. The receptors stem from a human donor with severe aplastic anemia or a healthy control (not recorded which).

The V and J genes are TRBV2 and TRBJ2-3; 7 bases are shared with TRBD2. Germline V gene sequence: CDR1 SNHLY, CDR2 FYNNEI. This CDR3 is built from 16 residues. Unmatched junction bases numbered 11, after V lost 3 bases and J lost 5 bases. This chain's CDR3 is CASSDSGTLERDTQYF. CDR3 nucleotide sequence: TGTGCCAGCAGTGACAGCGGGACCCTGGAAAGAGATACGCAGTATTTT.

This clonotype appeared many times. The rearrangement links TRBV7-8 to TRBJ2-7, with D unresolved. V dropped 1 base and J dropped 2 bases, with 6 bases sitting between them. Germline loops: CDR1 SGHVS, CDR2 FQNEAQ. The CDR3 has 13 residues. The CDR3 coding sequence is TGTGCCAGCAGCTTAGTGATTACCTACGAGCAGTACTTC. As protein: CASSLVITYEQYF. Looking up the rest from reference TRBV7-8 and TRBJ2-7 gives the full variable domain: GAGVSQSPRYKVAKRGQDVALRCDPISGHVSLFWYQQALGQGPEFLTYFQNEAQLDKSGLPSDRFFAERPEGSVSTLKIQRTQQEDSAVYLCASSLVITYEQYFGPGTRLTVT.

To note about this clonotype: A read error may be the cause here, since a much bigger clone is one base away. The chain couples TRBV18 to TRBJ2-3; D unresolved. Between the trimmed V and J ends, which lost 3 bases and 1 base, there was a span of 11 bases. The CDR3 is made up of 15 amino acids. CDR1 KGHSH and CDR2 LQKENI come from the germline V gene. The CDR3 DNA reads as TGTGCCAGCTCACCCCTGGCACTTGGCACAGATACGCAGTATTTT. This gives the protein CASSPLALGTDTQYF.

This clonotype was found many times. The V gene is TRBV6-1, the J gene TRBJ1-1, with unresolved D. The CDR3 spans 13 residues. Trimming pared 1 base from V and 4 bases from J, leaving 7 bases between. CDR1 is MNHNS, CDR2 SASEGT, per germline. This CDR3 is CASSEEDFTEAFF. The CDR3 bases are TGTGCCAGCAGTGAAGAGGACTTCACTGAAGCTTTCTTT.

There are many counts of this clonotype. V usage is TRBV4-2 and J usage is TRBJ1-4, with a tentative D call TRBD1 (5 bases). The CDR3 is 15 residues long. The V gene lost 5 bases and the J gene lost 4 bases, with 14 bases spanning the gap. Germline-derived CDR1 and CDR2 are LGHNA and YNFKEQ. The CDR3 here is CASSGPGLGNEKLFF. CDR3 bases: TGTGCCAGCAGCGGACCGGGACTGGGTAATGAAAAACTGTTTTTT.

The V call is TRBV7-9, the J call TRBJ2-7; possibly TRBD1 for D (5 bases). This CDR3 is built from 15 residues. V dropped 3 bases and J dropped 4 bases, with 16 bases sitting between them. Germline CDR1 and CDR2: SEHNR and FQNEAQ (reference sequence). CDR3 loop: CASSLSGAPHYEQYF. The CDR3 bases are TGTGCCAGCAGCTTGAGTGGGGCCCCACATTACGAGCAGTACTTC. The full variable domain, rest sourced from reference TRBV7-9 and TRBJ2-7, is DTGVSQNPRHKITKRGQNVTFRCDPISEHNRLYWYRQTLGQGPEFLTYFQNEAQLEKSRLLSDRFSAERPKGSFSTLEIQRTEQGDSAMYLCASSLSGAPHYEQYFGPGTRLTVT.